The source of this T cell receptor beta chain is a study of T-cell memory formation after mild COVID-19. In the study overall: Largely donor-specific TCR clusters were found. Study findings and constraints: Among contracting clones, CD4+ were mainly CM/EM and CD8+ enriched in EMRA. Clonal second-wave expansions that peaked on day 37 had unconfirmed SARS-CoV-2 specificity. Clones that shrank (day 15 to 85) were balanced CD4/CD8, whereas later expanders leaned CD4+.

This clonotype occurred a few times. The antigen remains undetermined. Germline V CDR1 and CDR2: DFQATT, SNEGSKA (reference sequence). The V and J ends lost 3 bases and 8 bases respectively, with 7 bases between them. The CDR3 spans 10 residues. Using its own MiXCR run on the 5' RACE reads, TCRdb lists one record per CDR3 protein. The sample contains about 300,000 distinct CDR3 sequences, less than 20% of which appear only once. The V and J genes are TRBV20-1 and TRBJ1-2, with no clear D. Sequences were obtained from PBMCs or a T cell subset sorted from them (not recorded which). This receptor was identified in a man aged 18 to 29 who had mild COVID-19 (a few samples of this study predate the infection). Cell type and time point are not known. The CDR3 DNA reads TGCAGTGCTAGCGCTTCCGGCTACACCTTC. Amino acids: CSASASGYTF.